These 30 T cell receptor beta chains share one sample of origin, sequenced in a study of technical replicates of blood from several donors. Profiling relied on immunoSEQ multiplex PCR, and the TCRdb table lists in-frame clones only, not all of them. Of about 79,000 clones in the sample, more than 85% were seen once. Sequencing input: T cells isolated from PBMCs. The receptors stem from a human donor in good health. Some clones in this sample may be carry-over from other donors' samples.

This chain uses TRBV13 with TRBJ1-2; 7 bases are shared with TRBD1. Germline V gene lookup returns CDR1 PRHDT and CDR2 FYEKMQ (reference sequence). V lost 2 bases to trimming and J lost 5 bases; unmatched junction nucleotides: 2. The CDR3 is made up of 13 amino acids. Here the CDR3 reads CASSLRQGYGYTF. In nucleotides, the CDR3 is TGTGCCAGCAGCTTAAGACAGGGTTATGGCTACACCTTC.

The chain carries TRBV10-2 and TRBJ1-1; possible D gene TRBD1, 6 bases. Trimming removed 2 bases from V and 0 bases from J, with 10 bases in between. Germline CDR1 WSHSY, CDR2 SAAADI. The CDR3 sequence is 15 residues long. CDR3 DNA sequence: TGCGCCAGCAGTGAGCAGGGGTCCATGAACACTGAAGCTTTCTTT. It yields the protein CASSEQGSMNTEAFF.

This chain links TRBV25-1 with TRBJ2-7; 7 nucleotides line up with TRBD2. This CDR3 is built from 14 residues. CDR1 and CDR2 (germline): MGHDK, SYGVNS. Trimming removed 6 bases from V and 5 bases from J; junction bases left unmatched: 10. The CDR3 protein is CASRGGTDPHEQYF. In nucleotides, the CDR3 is TGTGCCAGCAGGGGAGGGACGGACCCCCACGAGCAGTACTTC.

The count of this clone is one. CDR3 DNA sequence: TGTGCCAGCAGCACATCCAATGAGCAGTTCTTC. Protein product: CASSTSNEQFF. The V gene is TRBV7-2, the J gene TRBJ2-1; unclear D gene. Trimming pared 5 bases from V and 6 bases from J, leaving 5 bases between. Per the germline V gene, CDR1 is SGHTA and CDR2 is FQGNSA. This CDR3 comprises 11 residues.

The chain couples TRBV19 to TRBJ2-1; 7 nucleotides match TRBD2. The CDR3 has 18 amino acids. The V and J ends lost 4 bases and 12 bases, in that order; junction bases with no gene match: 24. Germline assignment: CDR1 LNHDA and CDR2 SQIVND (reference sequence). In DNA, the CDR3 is TGTGCCAGTAGTACGCTAACCTCCCTGGGGGGGACTTCAGCGCGGCAGTTCTTC. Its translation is CASSTLTSLGGTSARQFF.

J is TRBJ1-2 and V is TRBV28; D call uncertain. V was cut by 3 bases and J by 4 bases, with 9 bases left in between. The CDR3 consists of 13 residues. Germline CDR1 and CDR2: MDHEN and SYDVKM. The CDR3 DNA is TGTGCCAGCAGTTTTTGGGCAACCTATGGCTACACCTTC. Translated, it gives CASSFWATYGYTF.

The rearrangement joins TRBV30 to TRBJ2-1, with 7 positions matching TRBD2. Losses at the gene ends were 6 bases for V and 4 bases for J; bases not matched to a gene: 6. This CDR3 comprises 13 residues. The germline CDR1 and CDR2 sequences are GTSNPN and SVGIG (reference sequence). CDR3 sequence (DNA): TGTGCCTGTAGGCGGGAGCTATACAATGAGCAGTTCTTC. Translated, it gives CACRRELYNEQFF.

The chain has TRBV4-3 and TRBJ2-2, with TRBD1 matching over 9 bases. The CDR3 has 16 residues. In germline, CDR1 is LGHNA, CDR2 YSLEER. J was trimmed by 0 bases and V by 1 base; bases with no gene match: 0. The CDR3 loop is CASSQGQGANTGELFF. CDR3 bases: TGCGCCAGCAGCCAAGGACAGGGGGCGAACACCGGGGAGCTGTTTTTT.

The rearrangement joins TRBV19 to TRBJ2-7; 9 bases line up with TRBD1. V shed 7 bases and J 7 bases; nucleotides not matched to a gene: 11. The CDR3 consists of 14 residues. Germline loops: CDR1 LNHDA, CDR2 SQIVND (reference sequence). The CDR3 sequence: CASMGRDRDGEQYF. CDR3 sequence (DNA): TGTGCCAGTATGGGCCGGGACAGGGATGGGGAGCAGTACTTC.

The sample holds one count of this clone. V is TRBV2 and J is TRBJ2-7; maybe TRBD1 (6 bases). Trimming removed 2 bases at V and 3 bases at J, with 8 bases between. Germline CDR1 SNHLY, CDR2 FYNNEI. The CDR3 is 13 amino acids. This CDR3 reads CASSENRVYEQYF. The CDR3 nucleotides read TGTGCCAGCAGTGAAAACAGGGTCTACGAGCAGTACTTC.

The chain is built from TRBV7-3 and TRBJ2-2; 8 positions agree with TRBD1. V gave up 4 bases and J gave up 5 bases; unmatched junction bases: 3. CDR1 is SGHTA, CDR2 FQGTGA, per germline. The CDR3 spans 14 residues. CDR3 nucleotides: TGTGCCAGCAGCTCCGGACAGGGTACCGGGGAGCTGTTTTTT. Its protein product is CASSSGQGTGELFF.

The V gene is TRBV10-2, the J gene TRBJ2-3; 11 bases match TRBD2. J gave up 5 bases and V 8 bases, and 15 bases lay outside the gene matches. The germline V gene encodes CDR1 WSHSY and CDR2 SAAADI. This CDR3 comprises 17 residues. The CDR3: CASHHIAGGPSIDTQYF. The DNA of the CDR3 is TGCGCCAGCCACCACATAGCGGGAGGGCCTTCTATAGATACGCAGTATTTT.

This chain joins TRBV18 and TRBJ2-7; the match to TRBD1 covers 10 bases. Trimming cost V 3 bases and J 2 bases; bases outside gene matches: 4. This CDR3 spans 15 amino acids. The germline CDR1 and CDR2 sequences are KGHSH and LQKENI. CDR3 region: CASSPGQGRTYEQYF. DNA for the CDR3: TGTGCCAGCTCACCGGGACAGGGGAGGACCTACGAGCAGTACTTC.

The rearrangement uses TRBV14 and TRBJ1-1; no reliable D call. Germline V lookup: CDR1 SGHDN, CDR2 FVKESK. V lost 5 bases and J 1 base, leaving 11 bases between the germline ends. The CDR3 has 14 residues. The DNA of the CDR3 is TGTGCCAGCAGCGGATATTCAGGGAACACTGAAGCTTTCTTT. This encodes CASSGYSGNTEAFF.

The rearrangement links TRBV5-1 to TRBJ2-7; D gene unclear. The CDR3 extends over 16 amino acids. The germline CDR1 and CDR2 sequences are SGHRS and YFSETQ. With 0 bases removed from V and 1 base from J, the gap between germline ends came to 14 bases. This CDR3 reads CASSLDVGLRSYEQYF. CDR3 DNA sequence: TGCGCCAGCAGCTTGGATGTCGGTCTGAGGTCCTACGAGCAGTACTTC.

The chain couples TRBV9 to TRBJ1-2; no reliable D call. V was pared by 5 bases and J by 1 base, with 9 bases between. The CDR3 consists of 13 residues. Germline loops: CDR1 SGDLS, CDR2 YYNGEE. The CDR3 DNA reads TGTGCCAGCAGAGCGGGCCTTAACTATGGCTACACCTTC. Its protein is CASRAGLNYGYTF.

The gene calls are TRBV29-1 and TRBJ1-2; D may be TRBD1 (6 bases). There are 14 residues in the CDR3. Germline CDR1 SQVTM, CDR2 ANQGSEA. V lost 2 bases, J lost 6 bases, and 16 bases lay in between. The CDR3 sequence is CSVERLGRGDGYTF. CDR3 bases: TGCAGCGTTGAAAGGCTGGGCAGGGGAGATGGCTACACCTTC. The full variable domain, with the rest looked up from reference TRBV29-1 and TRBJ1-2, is SAVISQKPSRDICQRGTSLTIQCQVDSQVTMMFWYRQQPGQSLTLIATANQGSEATYESGFVIDKFPISRPNLTFSTLTVSNMSPEDSSIYLCSVERLGRGDGYTFGSGTRLTVV.

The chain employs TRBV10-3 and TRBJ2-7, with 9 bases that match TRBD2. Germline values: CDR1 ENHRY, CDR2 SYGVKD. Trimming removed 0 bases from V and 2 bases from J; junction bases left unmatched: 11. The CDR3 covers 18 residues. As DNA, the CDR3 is TGTGCCATCAGTGAGTCGATAGTTTTGGTAGCGGGAGCCTACGAGCAGTACTTC. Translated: CAISESIVLVAGAYEQYF.

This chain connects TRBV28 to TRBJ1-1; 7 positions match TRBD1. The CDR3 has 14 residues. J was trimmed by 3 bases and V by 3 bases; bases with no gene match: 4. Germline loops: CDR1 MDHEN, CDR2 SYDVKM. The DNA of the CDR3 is TGTGCCAGCAGTTTTTTCGACAGGGACACTGAAGCTTTCTTT. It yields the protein CASSFFDRDTEAFF.

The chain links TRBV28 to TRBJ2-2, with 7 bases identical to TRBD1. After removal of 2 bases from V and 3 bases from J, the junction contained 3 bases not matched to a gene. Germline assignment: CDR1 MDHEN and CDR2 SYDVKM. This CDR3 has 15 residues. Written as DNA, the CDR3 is TGTGCCAGCAGTTTAATAGACAGGGACACCGGGGAGCTGTTTTTT. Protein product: CASSLIDRDTGELFF.

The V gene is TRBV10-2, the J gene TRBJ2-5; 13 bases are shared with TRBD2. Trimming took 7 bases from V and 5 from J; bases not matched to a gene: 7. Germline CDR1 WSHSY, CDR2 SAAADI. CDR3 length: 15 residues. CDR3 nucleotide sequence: TGCGCCAGCACCGGACTAGCGGGAGTTGGGGAGACCCAGTACTTC. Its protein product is CASTGLAGVGETQYF.

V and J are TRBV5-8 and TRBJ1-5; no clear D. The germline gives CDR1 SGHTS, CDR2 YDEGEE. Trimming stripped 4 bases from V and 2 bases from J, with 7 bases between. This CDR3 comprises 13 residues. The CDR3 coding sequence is TGTGCCAGCAGCCTCCTTGGCAATCAGCCCCAGCATTTT. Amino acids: CASSLLGNQPQHF.

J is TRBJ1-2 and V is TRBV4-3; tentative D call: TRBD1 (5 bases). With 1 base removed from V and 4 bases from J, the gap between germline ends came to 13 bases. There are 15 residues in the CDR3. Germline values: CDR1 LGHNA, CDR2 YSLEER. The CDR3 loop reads CASSQAWGMSYGYTF. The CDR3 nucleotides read TGCGCCAGCAGCCAAGCTTGGGGCATGAGCTATGGCTACACCTTC.

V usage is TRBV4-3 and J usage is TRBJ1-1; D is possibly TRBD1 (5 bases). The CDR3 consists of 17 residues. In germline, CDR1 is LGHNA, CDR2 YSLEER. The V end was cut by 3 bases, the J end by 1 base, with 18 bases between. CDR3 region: CASSHPSGGIGNTEAFF. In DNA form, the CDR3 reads TGCGCCAGCAGCCACCCCTCCGGGGGGATCGGGAACACTGAAGCTTTCTTT.

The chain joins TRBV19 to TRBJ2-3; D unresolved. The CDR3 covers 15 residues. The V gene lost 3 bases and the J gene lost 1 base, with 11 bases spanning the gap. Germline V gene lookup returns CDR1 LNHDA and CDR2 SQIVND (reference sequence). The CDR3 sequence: CASSISQIRTDTQYF. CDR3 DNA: TGTGCCAGTAGTATCTCACAGATCCGCACAGATACGCAGTATTTT.

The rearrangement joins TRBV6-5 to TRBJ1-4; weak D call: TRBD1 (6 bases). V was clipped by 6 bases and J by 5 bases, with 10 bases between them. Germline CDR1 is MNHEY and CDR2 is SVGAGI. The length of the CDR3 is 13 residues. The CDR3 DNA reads TGTGCCAGCAGACAAGACAGGAATGAAAAACTGTTTTTT. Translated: CASRQDRNEKLFF.

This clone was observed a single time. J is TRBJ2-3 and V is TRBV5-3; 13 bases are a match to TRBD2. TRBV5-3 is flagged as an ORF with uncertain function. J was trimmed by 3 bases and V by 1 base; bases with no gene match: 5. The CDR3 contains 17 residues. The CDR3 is CARSLTSGRALTDTQYF. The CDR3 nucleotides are TGTGCCAGAAGCTTGACTAGCGGGAGGGCCTTGACAGATACGCAGTATTTT.

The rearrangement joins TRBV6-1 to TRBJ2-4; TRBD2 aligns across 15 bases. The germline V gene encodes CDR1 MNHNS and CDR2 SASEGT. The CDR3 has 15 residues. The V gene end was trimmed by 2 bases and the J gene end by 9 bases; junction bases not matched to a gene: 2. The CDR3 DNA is TGTGCCAGCAGTGAAATGGGACTAGCGGGAGGCATTCAGTACTTC. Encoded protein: CASSEMGLAGGIQYF.

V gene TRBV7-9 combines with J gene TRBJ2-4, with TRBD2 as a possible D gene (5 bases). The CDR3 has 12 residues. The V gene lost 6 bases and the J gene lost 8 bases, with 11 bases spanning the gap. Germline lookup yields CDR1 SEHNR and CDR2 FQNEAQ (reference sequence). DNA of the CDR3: TGTGCCAGCAGTTGGACTGGTGACATTCAGTACTTC. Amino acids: CASSWTGDIQYF.

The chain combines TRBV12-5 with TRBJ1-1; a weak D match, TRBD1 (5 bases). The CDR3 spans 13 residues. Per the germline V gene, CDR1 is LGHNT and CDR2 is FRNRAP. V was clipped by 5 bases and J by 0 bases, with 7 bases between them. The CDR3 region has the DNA TGTGCTAGTGGTGTACAGGTGAACACTGAAGCTTTCTTT. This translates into CASGVQVNTEAFF.